This record covers a single T cell receptor beta chain. Its antigen is still unknown. The record originates from a study of blood T cells in healthy people across ages. Study observations and caveats: In these data, TCR beta diversity tracked strongly with naive T cell percentage. TCR beta diversity, measured per million T cells, fell in a roughly linear way with age.

Through a sample-barcoded 5' primer and a J-beta primer mix, a second PCR was run for roughly 6 to 12 cycles. Per sample, CDR3-containing paired-end reads numbered at least 2.5 million. TCRdb passed the 5' RACE reads through MiXCR, listing each CDR3 protein once. The table shows just over 800,000 distinct CDR3 sequences, with less than 80% occurring only once. Per germline, CDR1 MNHEY and CDR2 SVGAGI. The CDR3 runs to 13 residues. The V end was cut by 7 bases, the J end by 2 bases, with 8 bases between. V is TRBV6-5 and J is TRBJ2-2, with no clear D. The receptor was derived from a man aged 25 to 40 in good health. Specimen: blood. CDR3: CASTWINTGELFF. The CDR3 DNA is TGTGCCAGCACCTGGATAAACACCGGGGAGCTGTTTTTT.